This T cell receptor beta chain was sequenced during a study of T cells in Graves' hyperthyroidism and ophthalmopathy. The PBMCs studied were ones that came from roughly 9.1 ml fresh peripheral blood. The CDR3 is 15 amino acids. V lost 1 base and J lost 8, with 17 bases in between. The V gene's germline CDR1 is SEHNR and CDR2 FQNEAQ (reference sequence). This clonotype was observed once. A read error is possible here, since a much larger clone lies one base away. Researchers took RNA transcripts and amplified the TCR beta CDR3 regions from them. Carried out on the TCR CDR3, a first-round RT-PCR used the HTBI primer set. A single record per CDR3 protein comes from TCRdb applying MiXCR to the multiplex PCR reads. The sample consists of over 300,000 distinct CDR3 sequences, approximately 14% of them appearing once.

The chain joins TRBV7-9 to TRBJ1-1, with D possibly being TRBD1 (5 bases). The clonotype comes from a woman in her sixties or seventies with Graves' hyperthyroidism. The sample taken for sequencing was blood. The CDR3 here is CASSLVQAGVEEAFF. The CDR3 nucleotides are TGTGCCAGCAGCTTAGTACAGGCCGGGGTCGAGGAAGCTTTCTTT.